The clone carrying this TCR beta chain was picked up one time. Its antigen is unidentified. The data derive from a study of T cell responses to AZD1222 COVID-19 vaccine. Study results and caveats: The span of vaccine-associated CD4 TCRs extended across spike, with dominance at 160-218 and 743-854. The donor cohort was predominantly white British with a female majority, and clonal diversity may have been underestimated.

Measured with immunoSEQ multiplex PCR; TCRdb has only the in-frame clones, and not every one. The data contain 250,000 to 300,000 clones, 90% to 95% of them seen just once; the ten biggest clones take up around 0.6%. This CDR3 region has 13 residues. Per germline, CDR1 SGHKS and CDR2 YYEKEE (reference sequence). The V gene lost 6 bases and the J gene lost 0 bases, with 10 bases spanning the gap. The sequenced sample was peripheral blood, obtained 28 days after the second AZD1222 dose. This sequence originates from an adult who received the AZD1222 COVID-19 vaccine. The rearrangement uses TRBV5-5 and TRBJ2-7, with TRBD2 as a possible D gene (5 bases). The DNA for the CDR3 is TGTGCCAGCATCGGGGTCAGCTCCTACGAGCAGTACTTC. It specifies CASIGVSSYEQYF.